The 24 T cell receptor beta chains listed next were all sequenced from one sample in a study of cytomegalovirus exposure and HLA in healthy donors (dated by TCRdb to the late 2010s). Library creation used the immunoSEQ multiplex PCR assay. For the multiplex PCR, a mixture combining 60 forward primers for TCR Vbeta segments and 13 reverse primers for TCR Jbeta segments was used. The immuneACCESS repertoire file appears here via TCRdb, limited to in-frame rearrangements. These files lack a portion of the clones; in checked studies, under half of the deficit traces to unresolved V genes, and the cause of the others is not known. Recorded for this sample are around 180,000 clones; 81% of them occurred a single time. 1.5% to 2% of the sample is in the top ten clones. The sequenced material came from PBMCs. The receptor set was obtained from a man aged 18 to 30 in good health and CMV-seronegative.

This chain connects TRBV6-1 to TRBJ1-4, with 9 positions matching TRBD1. CDR1 and CDR2 from the germline V gene are MNHNS and SASEGT. This CDR3 comprises 17 residues. V trimming: 4 bases; J trimming: 0 bases; junction bases outside the gene matches: 6. The CDR3, as DNA: TGTGCCAGCAGTGCCCCGGGACAGGGAGCAACTAATGAAAAACTGTTTTTT. It specifies CASSAPGQGATNEKLFF.

This clone appeared a few times. One end of the junction does not line up with germline, which may come from a read error. This sequence joins TRBV10-3 and TRBJ2-7, with 8 nucleotides matching TRBD1. CDR3 length: 15 residues. Germline V CDR1 and CDR2: ENHRY, SYGVKD. The CDR3 loop reads CASSEDGTGSYEQYF. CDR3 DNA: TGTGCCAGCAGTGAAGATGGGACAGGCTCCTACGAGCAGTACTTC.

The chain has TRBV18 and TRBJ1-1; 11 bases are a match to TRBD1. The length of the CDR3 is 13 residues. Trimming cost V 8 bases and J 3 bases; bases outside gene matches: 2. The germline V gene has CDR1 KGHSH and CDR2 LQKENI. CDR3 in amino acids: CASTDRGHTEAFF. The CDR3 DNA sequence: TGTGCCAGCACGGACAGGGGGCACACTGAAGCTTTCTTT.

This clone has just one count. The V and J genes are TRBV7-3 and TRBJ2-2, with 10 bases that match TRBD1. The germline V gene encodes CDR1 SGHTA and CDR2 FQGTGA. V gave up 5 bases and J gave up 3 bases; unmatched junction bases: 3. The CDR3 covers 15 residues. CDR3 in amino acids: CASSPGTGDTGELFF. The DNA of the CDR3 is TGTGCCAGCAGCCCCGGGACAGGGGACACCGGGGAGCTGTTTTTT.

The chain uses TRBV4-3 and TRBJ2-1; TRBD1 agrees at 9 bases. The CDR3 is made up of 16 amino acids. From germline, CDR1 is LGHNA and CDR2 YSLEER. V lost 3 bases and J lost 1; bases outside the gene matches: 4. CDR3 amino acids: CASSHADRGSYNEQFF. The CDR3 DNA follows: TGCGCCAGCAGCCATGCGGACAGGGGTTCCTACAATGAGCAGTTCTTC.

This chain joins TRBV27 and TRBJ2-7; TRBD1 matches 8 bases. Per the germline V gene, CDR1 is MNHEY and CDR2 is SMNVEV (reference sequence). This CDR3 is 13 amino acids long. V lost 10 bases and J lost 0; bases outside the gene matches: 5. The CDR3 nucleotides are TGTGCCACCCGACAGGGGAGCTCCTACGAGCAGTACTTC. As protein: CATRQGSSYEQYF.

This chain joins TRBV18 and TRBJ1-2; 10 nucleotides line up with TRBD1. Germline V gene lookup returns CDR1 KGHSH and CDR2 LQKENI. The CDR3 length is 17 residues. With 3 bases clipped from V and 5 bases from J, the junction kept 12 bases outside the gene matches. CDR3: CASSPADLRTGGYGYTF. In DNA form, the CDR3 reads TGTGCCAGCTCACCGGCTGATCTGAGGACAGGGGGTTATGGCTACACCTTC.

This chain links TRBV18 with TRBJ1-1; 9 bases fit TRBD1. The CDR3 runs 14 residues. Germline V gene lookup returns CDR1 KGHSH and CDR2 LQKENI. J gave up 11 bases and V 0 bases, and 7 bases lay outside the gene matches. The CDR3 sequence is CASSPPIGQGMAFF. CDR3 in DNA: TGTGCCAGCTCACCACCGATTGGACAGGGGATGGCTTTCTTT.

This chain uses TRBV10-3 with TRBJ2-7; 7 nucleotides line up with TRBD2. Germline assignment: CDR1 ENHRY and CDR2 SYGVKD. The J segment lost 4 bases and the V segment lost 11 bases, leaving 5 bases of the junction unmatched. The CDR3 loop spans 11 amino acids. The CDR3, as DNA: TGTGCCTCATGGGGGGGATACGAGCAGTACTTC. Its protein is CASWGGYEQYF.

V gene TRBV4-1 combines with J gene TRBJ2-5; 13 nucleotides match TRBD2. V lost 4 bases and J lost 1; bases outside the gene matches: 6. This CDR3 has 17 amino acids. The germline gives CDR1 MGHRA, CDR2 YSYEKL. CDR3 region: CASSLGLAGPPQETQYF. The CDR3, as DNA: TGCGCCAGCAGCCTGGGACTAGCGGGGCCTCCCCAAGAGACCCAGTACTTC.

DNA of the CDR3: TGCGCCAGCAGCTGGCGGGGGGTTAACACCGGGGAGCTGTTTTTT. Translating it yields CASSWRGVNTGELFF. This chain links TRBV5-1 with TRBJ2-2; 8 bases are a match to TRBD2. The CDR3 is 15 amino acids. Germline V CDR1 and CDR2: SGHRS, YFSETQ. Losses at the gene ends were 3 bases for V and 2 bases for J; bases not matched to a gene: 3.

The CDR3 is CASSPGLSRNQPQHF. The CDR3 region has the DNA TGTGCCAGCAGCCCGGGACTCAGTAGGAATCAGCCCCAGCATTTT. V and J are TRBV5-8 and TRBJ1-5, with D perhaps TRBD1 (5 bases). The V gene lost 4 bases and the J gene lost 4 bases, with 15 bases spanning the gap. CDR3 length: 15 residues. Germline CDR1 and CDR2: SGHTS and YDEGEE.

V usage is TRBV19 and J usage is TRBJ1-3; D is perhaps TRBD1 (6 bases). The CDR3 spans 17 residues. Trimming stripped 5 bases from V and 0 bases from J, with 17 bases between. Germline CDR1 reads LNHDA; CDR2 reads SQIVND (reference sequence). CDR3 loop: CASSPRTAKSSGNTIYF. CDR3 nucleotides: TGTGCCAGTAGTCCCAGGACAGCCAAGAGCTCTGGAAACACCATATATTTT.

The chain combines TRBV14 with TRBJ1-1; tentatively, D is TRBD1 (5 bases). Germline V lookup: CDR1 SGHDN, CDR2 FVKESK. The CDR3 consists of 13 residues. V was trimmed by 5 bases and J by 1 base, leaving 8 bases between them. The CDR3 reads CASSSQGNTEAFF. As DNA, the CDR3 is TGTGCCAGCAGCAGTCAGGGGAACACTGAAGCTTTCTTT.

In the case of this clone: At one boundary the junction diverges from the germline segment, which might be a read error. The chain recombines TRBV7-9 with TRBJ2-7, with unresolved D. Per the germline V gene, CDR1 is SEHNR and CDR2 is FQNEAQ (reference sequence). The CDR3 has 14 residues. Here the CDR3 reads CSSSEVLLSYEQYF. The CDR3, as DNA: TGTTCCAGCAGCGAAGTATTACTCTCCTACGAGCAGTACTTC.

The chain employs TRBV20-1 and TRBJ1-1; perhaps TRBD1 as D (6 bases). The ends were cut back, 6 bases at V and 7 bases at J, with 12 bases in the middle. This CDR3 comprises 11 residues. Germline lookup yields CDR1 DFQATT and CDR2 SNEGSKA (reference sequence). The DNA for the CDR3 is TGCAGTGCCAGGGGTGACAGTGAAGCTTTCTTT. Translating it yields CSARGDSEAFF.

This chain connects TRBV6-1 to TRBJ1-5, with a tentative D call TRBD1 (6 bases). V shed 2 bases and J shed 2 bases, with 10 bases lying between them. CDR3 length: 15 amino acids. Germline V CDR1 and CDR2: MNHNS, SASEGT. The CDR3 sequence is CASSERGSGNQPQHF. CDR3 coding DNA: TGTGCCAGCAGTGAAAGGGGGTCTGGCAATCAGCCCCAGCATTTT.

This rearrangement joins TRBV7-2 to TRBJ2-7, with a weak D call TRBD1 (6 bases). Germline lookup yields CDR1 SGHTA and CDR2 FQGNSA. V was clipped by 5 bases and J by 2 bases, with 16 bases between them. The CDR3 is 15 residues long. The CDR3, as DNA: TGTGCCAGCAGCCGCCAGGCCGGGACAACCTACGAGCAGTACTTC. The encoded protein is CASSRQAGTTYEQYF.

The chain joins TRBV19 to TRBJ1-2; 7 nucleotides match TRBD1. From germline, CDR1 is LNHDA and CDR2 SQIVND (reference sequence). V trimming: 3 bases; J trimming: 3 bases; junction bases outside the gene matches: 7. The CDR3 runs 15 residues. CDR3 residues: CASSIGTEFYYGYTF. The CDR3 bases are TGTGCCAGTAGTATCGGGACAGAATTTTACTATGGCTACACCTTC.

V gene TRBV28 combines with J gene TRBJ2-5; 12 bases agree with TRBD2. This CDR3 is built from 16 residues. The V and J ends lost 5 bases and 2 bases, in that order; junction bases with no gene match: 6. Germline V lookup: CDR1 MDHEN, CDR2 SYDVKM. CDR3 residues: CASSPRLAGGQETQYF. The DNA of the CDR3 is TGTGCCAGCAGTCCCCGGCTAGCGGGAGGGCAAGAGACCCAGTACTTC.

J is TRBJ1-1 and V is TRBV6-5, with 7 nucleotides matching TRBD1. The junction had 1 base not matched to a gene; V was cut back by 2 bases and J by 4 bases. The CDR3 is 13 amino acids. Germline CDR1 is MNHEY and CDR2 is SVGAGI. The CDR3: CASSYTGATEAFF. The CDR3 DNA reads TGTGCCAGCAGTTACACAGGGGCCACTGAAGCTTTCTTT.

The rearrangement uses TRBV9 and TRBJ2-3; 14 nucleotides line up with TRBD2. This CDR3 contains 16 residues. Per the germline V gene, CDR1 is SGDLS and CDR2 is YYNGEE. With 4 bases clipped from V and 5 bases from J, the junction kept 6 bases outside the gene matches. CDR3 DNA: TGTGCCAGCAGCCCCAGACTAGCGGGGGGGCAAGATACGCAGTATTTT. The encoded protein is CASSPRLAGGQDTQYF.

In the case of this clone: One end of the junction does not line up with germline, which may come from a read error. J is TRBJ2-3 and V is TRBV7-9; 9 nucleotides align to TRBD1. The CDR3 totals 16 residues. Germline V gene lookup returns CDR1 SEHNR and CDR2 FQNEAQ (reference sequence). The CDR3 nucleotides are TGTTCCAGCAGCTACACGGGACAGGGCTTATGGAATACGCAGTATTTT. The encoded protein is CSSSYTGQGLWNTQYF.

V gene TRBV2 combines with J gene TRBJ2-2; 7 positions agree with TRBD1. V was pared by 5 bases and J by 3 bases, with 6 bases of the junction left unmatched. The germline V gene has CDR1 SNHLY and CDR2 FYNNEI. The CDR3 consists of 15 residues. Here the CDR3 DNA reads TGTGCCAGCAGTAGAACGGACAGGCACACCGGGGAGCTGTTTTTT. Translated: CASSRTDRHTGELFF.